Following are 17 T cell receptor beta chains from one sample sequenced in a study of cytotoxic CD8 clonotypes in ibrutinib-treated CLL. The assay was immunoSEQ multiplex PCR, and TCRdb's table has in-frame clones only and misses some. The data hold approximately 210,000 clones, with about 72% observed a single time. Specimen: PBMCs, collected after 24 months of ibrutinib treatment. Receptor source: a human donor with chronic lymphocytic leukemia.

The chain carries TRBV27 and TRBJ2-7; tentatively, D is TRBD2 (5 bases). The CDR3 covers 13 residues. The germline V gene encodes CDR1 MNHEY and CDR2 SMNVEV (reference sequence). Trimming removed 8 bases at V and 0 bases at J, with 11 bases between. CDR3 DNA sequence: TGTGCCAGCGGTGGACTTATCTCCTACGAGCAGTACTTC. Its protein product is CASGGLISYEQYF.

This clone was recorded once. This chain's CDR3 is CASSPNVAGNSYNEQFF. In nucleotides, the CDR3 is TGTGCCAGCTCACCAAACGTGGCGGGAAATTCCTACAATGAGCAGTTCTTC. V gene TRBV18 combines with J gene TRBJ2-1; D is possibly TRBD2 (6 bases). This CDR3 has 17 residues. Germline V gene lookup returns CDR1 KGHSH and CDR2 LQKENI. Trimming shortened V by 2 bases and J by 1 base, and 15 bases separated the two germline ends.

V and J are TRBV5-1 and TRBJ2-6, with 9 bases matching TRBD1. The CDR3 has 17 amino acids. V trimming: 4 bases; J trimming: 4 bases; junction bases outside the gene matches: 9. Looked up from germline, CDR1 is SGHRS and CDR2 is YFSETQ. The CDR3 coding sequence is TGCGCCAGCAGCACCAAGACAGGGGGATCCGGGGCCAACGTCCTGACTTTC. This codes for CASSTKTGGSGANVLTF.

V and J are TRBV2 and TRBJ1-1, with TRBD1 matching 7 bases. Trimming took 6 bases from V and 3 from J; bases not matched to a gene: 10. The CDR3 covers 15 residues. CDR1 and CDR2 from the germline V gene are SNHLY and FYNNEI. CDR3 bases: TGTGCCAGCAGACTCAAGACAGGGCTGGACACTGAAGCTTTCTTT. Its protein is CASRLKTGLDTEAFF.

This clone was observed a handful of times. This rearrangement joins TRBV7-2 to TRBJ1-3; D is unclear. CDR1 and CDR2 (germline): SGHTA, FQGNSA. There are 17 residues in the CDR3. Trimming removed 1 base at V and 0 bases at J, with 13 bases between. The DNA of the CDR3 is TGTGCCAGCAGCTTAGTTGGCGGAGGAAACTCTGGAAACACCATATATTTT. It translates to CASSLVGGGNSGNTIYF.

In nucleotides, the CDR3 is TGTGCCAGCAGCTCGACTAGCGGTTCCTACAATGAGCAGTTCTTC. Translation gives CASSSTSGSYNEQFF. The chain recombines TRBV7-2 with TRBJ2-1; 9 bases fit TRBD2. Trimming took 4 bases from V and 1 from J; bases not matched to a gene: 2. Per the germline V gene, CDR1 is SGHTA and CDR2 is FQGNSA. The CDR3 consists of 15 residues. Complete variable domain (other parts from reference TRBV7-2 and TRBJ2-1): GAGVSQSPSNKVTEKGKDVELRCDPISGHTALYWYRQSLGQGLEFLIYFQGNSAPDKSGLPSDRFSAERTGGSVSTLTIQRTQQEDSAVYLCASSSTSGSYNEQFFGPGTRLTVL.

This clone was seen only a few times. The chain has TRBV6-5 and TRBJ1-5; D possibly corresponds to TRBD1 (5 bases). This CDR3 has 15 residues. The germline CDR1 and CDR2 sequences are MNHEY and SVGAGI. Trimming took off 6 bases at V and 4 bases at J, with 16 bases between the two ends. The CDR3 region has the DNA TGTGCCAGCAGGAGAAACCGGGACGGAAATCAGCCCCAGCATTTT. Residues: CASRRNRDGNQPQHF.

The chain recombines TRBV7-3 with TRBJ1-1; D may be TRBD1 (5 bases). CDR1 and CDR2 (germline): SGHTA, FQGTGA. V was trimmed by 1 base and J by 2 bases, leaving 14 bases between them. The CDR3 is 16 residues long. The CDR3 sequence: CASSLMPIRVNTEAFF. CDR3 nucleotide sequence: TGTGCCAGCAGCTTAATGCCGATCAGGGTCAACACTGAAGCTTTCTTT.

J is TRBJ2-6 and V is TRBV7-9, with D hard to call. V was clipped by 1 base and J by 0 bases, with 4 bases between them. Germline V gene data show CDR1 as SEHNR and CDR2 as FQNEAQ (reference sequence). The CDR3 length is 15 residues. Here the CDR3 reads CASSLDLSGANVLTF. The CDR3 DNA follows: TGTGCCAGCAGCTTAGACCTCTCTGGGGCCAACGTCCTGACTTTC.

The CDR3 reads CASSPPRVGETQYF. The CDR3 DNA follows: TGTGCCAGCTCACCACCGAGGGTAGGGGAGACCCAGTACTTC. The V and J genes are TRBV18 and TRBJ2-5; TRBD2 might be the D (5 bases). CDR1 is KGHSH and CDR2 is LQKENI in the germline V gene. V was clipped by 0 bases and J by 5 bases, with 10 bases between them. This CDR3 comprises 14 residues.

This chain connects TRBV7-6 to TRBJ2-3; 10 bases agree with TRBD2. The CDR3 is 16 amino acids. Unmatched junction bases numbered 11, after V lost 5 bases and J lost 6 bases. Germline CDR1 SGHVS, CDR2 FNYEAQ. The CDR3 nucleotides read TGTGCCAGCAGCAAAGTTAGCGGGAGGTCTGGGGATACGCAGTATTTT. This codes for CASSKVSGRSGDTQYF.

This chain joins TRBV27 and TRBJ1-2, with D unresolved. The CDR3 is 12 amino acids. V shed 7 bases and J shed 5 bases, with 11 bases lying between them. Germline values: CDR1 MNHEY, CDR2 SMNVEV (reference sequence). The CDR3 protein is CASMGRDYGYTF. CDR3 nucleotides: TGTGCCAGCATGGGTAGGGATTATGGCTACACCTTC.

The chain uses TRBV15 and TRBJ2-3; D remains unclear. CDR1 is LNHNV and CDR2 is YYDKDF in the germline V gene (reference sequence). CDR3 size: 14 residues. V dropped 1 base and J dropped 2 bases, with 7 bases sitting between them. CDR3 coding DNA: TGTGCCACCAGCAGAGGAGATTCCACAGATACGCAGTATTTT. This codes for CATSRGDSTDTQYF.

CDR3 region: CASSSDYREYNEQFF. The CDR3 nucleotides read TGTGCCAGCAGTTCGGACTATAGGGAGTACAATGAGCAGTTCTTC. The rearrangement joins TRBV6-5 to TRBJ2-1; maybe TRBD2 (6 bases). The V end was cut by 4 bases, the J end by 4 bases, with 14 bases between. The CDR3 runs 15 residues. The germline V gene has CDR1 MNHEY and CDR2 SVGAGI.

The gene calls are TRBV7-9 and TRBJ2-1; 9 nucleotides agree with TRBD2. Germline V gene sequence: CDR1 SEHNR, CDR2 FQNEAQ (reference sequence). The length of the CDR3 is 17 residues. Unmatched junction bases numbered 5, after V lost 1 base and J lost 1 base. The CDR3 nucleotides are TGTGCCAGCAGCTTAGTTAGCGGGAGTGTTTCCTACAATGAGCAGTTCTTC. Translation gives CASSLVSGSVSYNEQFF.

V usage is TRBV27 and J usage is TRBJ2-1; D is unresolved. Germline lookup yields CDR1 MNHEY and CDR2 SMNVEV (reference sequence). The CDR3 is 14 amino acids. V lost 5 bases, J lost 8 bases, and 16 bases lay in between. The CDR3 loop is CASSPLGLFHEQFF. DNA for the CDR3: TGTGCCAGCAGTCCTCTCGGTCTATTTCATGAGCAGTTCTTC.

This chain uses TRBV12-5 with TRBJ2-1, with a possible D match to TRBD1 (6 bases). The CDR3 loop spans 12 amino acids. The germline gives CDR1 LGHNT, CDR2 FRNRAP. V lost 5 bases and J 12 bases, leaving 14 bases between the germline ends. CDR3 sequence (DNA): TGTGCTAGTGGTGCTACAGGGCCCGGGCAGTTCTTC. This translates into CASGATGPGQFF.